The present TCR beta chain was sequenced within a study of blood T cell repertoires in COVID-19. Profiling relied on immunoSEQ multiplex PCR, and the TCRdb table lists in-frame clones only, not all of them. The table has about 330,000 clones, around four fifths seen once. This CDR3 is 19 amino acids long. Germline V gene sequence: CDR1 KGHSH, CDR2 LQKENI. Trimming shortened V by 4 bases and J by 8 bases, and 32 bases separated the two germline ends. V is TRBV18 and J is TRBJ1-2, with D possibly matching TRBD1 (6 bases). Sequences were obtained from peripheral blood. The sequence was collected from a woman aged 50 to 60 with acute or convalescent COVID-19. In DNA form, the CDR3 reads TGTGCCAGCTCACATATAGGACAGACCACCCAGTTTTCACCTGAGGGCTACACCTTC. Encoded protein: CASSHIGQTTQFSPEGYTF.